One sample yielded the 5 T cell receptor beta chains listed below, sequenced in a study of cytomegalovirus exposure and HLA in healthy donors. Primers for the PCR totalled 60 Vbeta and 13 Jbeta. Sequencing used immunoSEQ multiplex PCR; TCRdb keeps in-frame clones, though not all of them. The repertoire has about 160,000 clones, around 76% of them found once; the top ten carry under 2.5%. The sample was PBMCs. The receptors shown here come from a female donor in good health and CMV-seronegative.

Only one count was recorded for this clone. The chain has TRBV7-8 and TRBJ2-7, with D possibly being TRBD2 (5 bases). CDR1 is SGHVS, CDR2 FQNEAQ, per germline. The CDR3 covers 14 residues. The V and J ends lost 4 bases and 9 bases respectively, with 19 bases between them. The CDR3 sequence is CASSSGERRPPQYF. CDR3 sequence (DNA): TGTGCCAGCAGCTCCGGGGAGCGGCGACCTCCGCAGTACTTC. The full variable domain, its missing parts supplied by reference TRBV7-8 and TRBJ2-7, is GAGVSQSPRYKVAKRGQDVALRCDPISGHVSLFWYQQALGQGPEFLTYFQNEAQLDKSGLPSDRFFAERPEGSVSTLKIQRTQQEDSAVYLCASSSGERRPPQYFGPGTRLTVT.

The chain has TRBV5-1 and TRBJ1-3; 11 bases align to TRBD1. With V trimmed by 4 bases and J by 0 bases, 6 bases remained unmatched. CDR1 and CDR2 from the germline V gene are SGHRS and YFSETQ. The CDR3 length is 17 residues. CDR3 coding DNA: TGCGCCAGCAGCCCCGGGACAGGGGGTAGCTCTGGAAACACCATATATTTT. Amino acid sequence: CASSPGTGGSSGNTIYF.

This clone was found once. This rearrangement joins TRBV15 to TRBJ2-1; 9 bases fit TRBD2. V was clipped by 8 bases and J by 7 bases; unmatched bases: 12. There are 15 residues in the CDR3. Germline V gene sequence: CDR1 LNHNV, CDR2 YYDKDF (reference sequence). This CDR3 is CATAKTSGYINEQFF. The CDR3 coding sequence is TGTGCCACCGCTAAGACTAGCGGTTACATAAATGAGCAGTTCTTC. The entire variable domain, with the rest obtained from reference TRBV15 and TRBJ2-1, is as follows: DAMVIQNPRYQVTQFGKPVTLSCSQTLNHNVMYWYQQKSSQAPKLLFHYYDKDFNNEADTPDNFQSRRPNTSFCFLDIRSPGLGDTAMYLCATAKTSGYINEQFFGPGTRLTVL.

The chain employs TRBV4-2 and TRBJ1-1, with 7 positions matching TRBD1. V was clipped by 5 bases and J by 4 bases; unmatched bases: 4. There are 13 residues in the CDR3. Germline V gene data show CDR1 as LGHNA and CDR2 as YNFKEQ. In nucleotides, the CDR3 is TGTGCCAGCAGCGACCACAGGGGCACTGAAGCTTTCTTT. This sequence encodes CASSDHRGTEAFF.

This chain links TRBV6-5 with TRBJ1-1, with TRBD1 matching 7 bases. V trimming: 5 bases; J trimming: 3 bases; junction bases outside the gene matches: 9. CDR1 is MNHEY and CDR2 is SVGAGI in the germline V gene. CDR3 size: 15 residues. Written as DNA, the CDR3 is TGTGCCAGCAGTGCGACAGGGTTTAGGGACACTGAAGCTTTCTTT. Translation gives CASSATGFRDTEAFF.